This is a list of T cell receptor beta chains from one sample in a study of cytomegalovirus exposure and HLA in healthy donors. The assay was immunoSEQ multiplex PCR, and TCRdb's table has in-frame clones only and misses some. Of approximately 160,000 clones listed, 82% were seen once; the top ten hold about 1.5%. The source material was PBMCs. The receptor source for this set is a male donor in good health and CMV-seronegative. Each CDR3 is given with its conserved first and last residue. D genes are given only for firm matches. Size is omitted from some rows. Given values are once, few, many or a class for expanded clones.

CDR3nt: TGTGCCAGCAGTATTCAGGGGGAGAGGAATTCACCCCTCCACTTT; CDR3aa: CASSIQGERNSPLHF; d_gene: TRBD1; j_gene: TRBJ1-6; abundance: .; v_gene: TRBV2
CDR3nt: TGTGCCAGCAGCCAGACTAGCGGGAGTTGGGAGACCCAGTACTTC; CDR3aa: CASSQTSGSWETQYF; d_gene: TRBD2; j_gene: TRBJ2-5; abundance: .; v_gene: TRBV6-1
CDR3nt: TGTGCCAGCAGCCCACAGACAGGCCTCCTCACTGGAAACACCATATATTTT; CDR3aa: CASSPQTGLLTGNTIYF; d_gene: .; j_gene: TRBJ1-3; abundance: .; v_gene: TRBV7-6
CDR3nt: TGTGCCAGCAGCTTAGGGGCGACGGAGCTGTTTTTT; CDR3aa: CASSLGATELFF; d_gene: .; j_gene: TRBJ2-2; abundance: .; v_gene: TRBV11-3
CDR3nt: TGTGCCAGCACCCACACAGGGTTCCACGAGCAGTACTTC; CDR3aa: CASTHTGFHEQYF; d_gene: .; j_gene: TRBJ2-7; abundance: .; v_gene: TRBV7-9
CDR3nt: TGTGCCAGCAGACGACAGGGGCTTAACTATGGCTACACCTTC; CDR3aa: CASRRQGLNYGYTF; d_gene: TRBD1; j_gene: TRBJ1-2; abundance: .; v_gene: TRBV6-6
CDR3nt: TGTGCCATCAGGGCTGGACCTACCGGGGAGCTGTCTTTT; CDR3aa: CAIRAGPTGELSF; d_gene: .; j_gene: TRBJ2-2; abundance: .; v_gene: TRBV10-3
CDR3nt: TGTGCCAGCAGTTACATGGGGACAGGGGAAGCTTTCTTT; CDR3aa: CASSYMGTGEAFF; d_gene: TRBD1; j_gene: TRBJ1-1; abundance: .; v_gene: TRBV6-5
CDR3nt: TGTGCCAGCAGCCACCAAGGGGGCGGTTTTGGCACAGATACGCAGTATTTT; CDR3aa: CASSHQGGGFGTDTQYF; d_gene: TRBD1; j_gene: TRBJ2-3; abundance: .; v_gene: TRBV5-8
CDR3nt: TGTGCCAGTAGTACGTCAAGACAGGGTAATCAGCCCCAGCATTTT; CDR3aa: CASSTSRQGNQPQHF; d_gene: TRBD1; j_gene: TRBJ1-5; abundance: .; v_gene: TRBV19
CDR3nt: TGTGCCAGCAGCTTGGTCGGTAGCGGGAGGCAGTTCTTC; CDR3aa: CASSLVGSGRQFF; d_gene: TRBD2; j_gene: TRBJ2-1; abundance: once; v_gene: TRBV5-4
CDR3nt: TGTGCCAGCAGCTTAGGGACAACCTACAATGAGCAGTTCTTC; CDR3aa: CASSLGTTYNEQFF; d_gene: .; j_gene: TRBJ2-1; abundance: .; v_gene: TRBV7-2
CDR3nt: TGTGCCGGAAATACTAGCGGGAGAAGTGGTGATACGCAGTATTTT; CDR3aa: CAGNTSGRSGDTQYF; d_gene: TRBD2; j_gene: TRBJ2-3; abundance: .; v_gene: TRBV30
CDR3nt: TGTGCCAGCAGTACCGACAGGGGAAAGAACACTGAAGCTTTCTTT; CDR3aa: CASSTDRGKNTEAFF; d_gene: TRBD1; j_gene: TRBJ1-1; abundance: .; v_gene: TRBV27
CDR3nt: TGTGCCAGCAGTGAACGGCTAGCGGGCACAGATACGCAGTATTTT; CDR3aa: CASSERLAGTDTQYF; d_gene: TRBD2; j_gene: TRBJ2-3; abundance: .; v_gene: TRBV6-4
CDR3nt: TGCAGCGTTGGTATCCCGGGCGGCCGCCGGGAAAGACTGTTTTTT; CDR3aa: CSVGIPGGRRERLFF; d_gene: .; j_gene: TRBJ1-4; abundance: .; v_gene: TRBV29-1
CDR3nt: TGTGCCAGCAGCTTGGGACAGTCATATAGCAATCAGCCCCAGCATTTT; CDR3aa: CASSLGQSYSNQPQHF; d_gene: TRBD1; j_gene: TRBJ1-5; abundance: .; v_gene: TRBV11-2
CDR3nt: TGTGCCAGCAGCAGCGATGTCTCCTACGAGCAGTACTTC; CDR3aa: CASSSDVSYEQYF; d_gene: .; j_gene: TRBJ2-7; abundance: once; v_gene: TRBV6-5
CDR3nt: TGCGCCAGCAGCCAAGTTCCGGGACAGCCTAACACTGAAGCTTTCTTT; CDR3aa: CASSQVPGQPNTEAFF; d_gene: TRBD1; j_gene: TRBJ1-1; abundance: .; v_gene: TRBV4-1
CDR3nt: TGTGCCAGCAGCAAAGCCCGCGCCAGGGGCCCAACGAACACCGGGGAGCTGTTTTTT; CDR3aa: CASSKARARGPTNTGELFF; d_gene: .; j_gene: TRBJ2-2; abundance: .; v_gene: TRBV21-1
CDR3nt: TGCGCCAGCAGCCCTCCGGGACAGTCCGTAGGTGGCTACACCTTC; CDR3aa: CASSPPGQSVGGYTF; d_gene: TRBD1; j_gene: TRBJ1-2; abundance: .; v_gene: TRBV5-1
CDR3nt: TGTGCCAGTAGTCCCCCCTCCTGGACAGGGACCGGGGAGCTGTTTTTT; CDR3aa: CASSPPSWTGTGELFF; d_gene: TRBD1; j_gene: TRBJ2-2; abundance: .; v_gene: TRBV19
CDR3nt: TGTGCCAGCAGCTCGACAGGGGTTTACGAGCAGTACTTC; CDR3aa: CASSSTGVYEQYF; d_gene: TRBD1; j_gene: TRBJ2-7; abundance: .; v_gene: TRBV5-4
CDR3nt: TGTGCCAGCACCCCCCAACTGGTTAGCGGGAGGGCGGGCACAGATACGCAGTATTTT; CDR3aa: CASTPQLVSGRAGTDTQYF; d_gene: TRBD2; j_gene: TRBJ2-3; abundance: .; v_gene: TRBV28
CDR3nt: TGCGCCAGCGCCCCCGGGACAGCCACCAGGTGGGGTGGCTACACCTTC; CDR3aa: CASAPGTATRWGGYTF; d_gene: TRBD1; j_gene: TRBJ1-2; abundance: .; v_gene: TRBV4-1
CDR3nt: TGCGCCAGCACTCCAGCGGGGGCCGTGGGGAATGAGCAGTTCTTC; CDR3aa: CASTPAGAVGNEQFF; d_gene: TRBD2; j_gene: TRBJ2-1; abundance: .; v_gene: TRBV5-1
CDR3nt: TGTGCCAGCAGTGCCCAACAGGGTTTGAACACTGAAGCTTTCTTT; CDR3aa: CASSAQQGLNTEAFF; d_gene: .; j_gene: TRBJ1-1; abundance: .; v_gene: TRBV6-5
CDR3nt: TGTGCCAGCAGCTTGGAGAGGGTAAGAGAGACCCAGTACTTC; CDR3aa: CASSLERVRETQYF; d_gene: .; j_gene: TRBJ2-5; abundance: .; v_gene: TRBV5-6
CDR3nt: TGCGCCAGCAGTCAATCAGTGAACACTGAAGCTTTCTTT; CDR3aa: CASSQSVNTEAFF; d_gene: .; j_gene: TRBJ1-1; abundance: .; v_gene: TRBV10-1
CDR3nt: TGTGCCAGCAGCTTAGCAGGGAATAGCAATCAGCCCCAGCATTTT; CDR3aa: CASSLAGNSNQPQHF; d_gene: .; j_gene: TRBJ1-5; abundance: .; v_gene: TRBV11-2
CDR3nt: TGTGCCAGCAGCCCTCTGCCGGGACAGGGAAGAACTGAAGCTTTCTTT; CDR3aa: CASSPLPGQGRTEAFF; d_gene: TRBD1; j_gene: TRBJ1-1; abundance: .; v_gene: TRBV4-2
CDR3nt: TGTGCCAGCAGCGAATCTAGCGGGATTAGCTCCTACGAGCAGTACTTC; CDR3aa: CASSESSGISSYEQYF; d_gene: TRBD2; j_gene: TRBJ2-7; abundance: once; v_gene: TRBV7-9
CDR3nt: TGTGCCAGCAGCCAGGGGCTGGCGACTAGCACAGATACGCAGTATTTT; CDR3aa: CASSQGLATSTDTQYF; d_gene: .; j_gene: TRBJ2-3; abundance: .; v_gene: TRBV28
CDR3nt: TGTGCCAGCAGCTTGCCAGCGGGAGAGGGTGAGCAGTACTTC; CDR3aa: CASSLPAGEGEQYF; d_gene: TRBD2; j_gene: TRBJ2-7; abundance: .; v_gene: TRBV5-4
CDR3nt: TGTGCCAGCAGTGATCAAGGGGACAAGTTTGTGTCGTACTATGGCTACACCTTC; CDR3aa: CASSDQGDKFVSYYGYTF; d_gene: .; j_gene: TRBJ1-2; abundance: .; v_gene: TRBV6-4
CDR3nt: TGTGCCAGCAGCTCACAGGGTCTCAAAGATACGCAGTATTTT; CDR3aa: CASSSQGLKDTQYF; d_gene: .; j_gene: TRBJ2-3; abundance: .; v_gene: TRBV5-4
CDR3nt: TGTGCCAGCAGCCGAGACAGGGTTGGAGGCAAGGGCAATGAGCAGTTCTTC; CDR3aa: CASSRDRVGGKGNEQFF; d_gene: TRBD1; j_gene: TRBJ2-1; abundance: once; v_gene: TRBV7-3
CDR3nt: TGTGCCAGCAGCTTTGTTCCGGGTGAGCAGTTCTTC; CDR3aa: CASSFVPGEQFF; d_gene: .; j_gene: TRBJ2-1; abundance: .; v_gene: TRBV11-2
CDR3nt: TGTGCCAGCAGTGAACTGTTAAAGAACACTGAAGCTTTCTTT; CDR3aa: CASSELLKNTEAFF; d_gene: .; j_gene: TRBJ1-1; abundance: .; v_gene: TRBV2
CDR3nt: TGTGCCAGCAGCCAAGACCCCAGGGAAATCAATGAAAAACTGTTTTTT; CDR3aa: CASSQDPREINEKLFF; d_gene: .; j_gene: TRBJ1-4; abundance: .; v_gene: TRBV4-2
CDR3nt: TGTGCCAGCTCAACCCGACAGATTGGCGAGCAGTACTTC; CDR3aa: CASSTRQIGEQYF; d_gene: .; j_gene: TRBJ2-7; abundance: .; v_gene: TRBV18
CDR3nt: TGTGCCAGCAGCATGGTCTTGGACAGGGACACCGGGGAGCTGTTTTTT; CDR3aa: CASSMVLDRDTGELFF; d_gene: .; j_gene: TRBJ2-2; abundance: .; v_gene: TRBV21-1
CDR3nt: TGTGCCAGCAGCTCAACTAGCGGGGGAGTTTATGAGCAGTACTTC; CDR3aa: CASSSTSGGVYEQYF; d_gene: TRBD2; j_gene: TRBJ2-7; abundance: .; v_gene: TRBV7-9
CDR3nt: .; CDR3aa: CASSVGAGSNYGCTF; d_gene: .; j_gene: TRBJ1-2; abundance: .; v_gene: TRBV2
CDR3nt: TGTGCCAGCTCCCTAACAGGGCGTATATCGGAAAAACTGTTTTTT; CDR3aa: CASSLTGRISEKLFF; d_gene: .; j_gene: TRBJ1-4; abundance: .; v_gene: TRBV18
CDR3nt: TGTGCCAGCAGCACCTGGACTAGCGGGGACAATGAGCAGTTCTTC; CDR3aa: CASSTWTSGDNEQFF; d_gene: TRBD2; j_gene: TRBJ2-1; abundance: .; v_gene: TRBV7-9
CDR3nt: TGTGCCAGCAGTTACTCGCGGGCCCCCAAAGTGGGCTACACCTTC; CDR3aa: CASSYSRAPKVGYTF; d_gene: .; j_gene: TRBJ1-2; abundance: .; v_gene: TRBV6-5
CDR3nt: TGTGCCAGTAGCCGACAGGGGCCAGATACGCAGTATTTT; CDR3aa: CASSRQGPDTQYF; d_gene: TRBD1; j_gene: TRBJ2-3; abundance: .; v_gene: TRBV19